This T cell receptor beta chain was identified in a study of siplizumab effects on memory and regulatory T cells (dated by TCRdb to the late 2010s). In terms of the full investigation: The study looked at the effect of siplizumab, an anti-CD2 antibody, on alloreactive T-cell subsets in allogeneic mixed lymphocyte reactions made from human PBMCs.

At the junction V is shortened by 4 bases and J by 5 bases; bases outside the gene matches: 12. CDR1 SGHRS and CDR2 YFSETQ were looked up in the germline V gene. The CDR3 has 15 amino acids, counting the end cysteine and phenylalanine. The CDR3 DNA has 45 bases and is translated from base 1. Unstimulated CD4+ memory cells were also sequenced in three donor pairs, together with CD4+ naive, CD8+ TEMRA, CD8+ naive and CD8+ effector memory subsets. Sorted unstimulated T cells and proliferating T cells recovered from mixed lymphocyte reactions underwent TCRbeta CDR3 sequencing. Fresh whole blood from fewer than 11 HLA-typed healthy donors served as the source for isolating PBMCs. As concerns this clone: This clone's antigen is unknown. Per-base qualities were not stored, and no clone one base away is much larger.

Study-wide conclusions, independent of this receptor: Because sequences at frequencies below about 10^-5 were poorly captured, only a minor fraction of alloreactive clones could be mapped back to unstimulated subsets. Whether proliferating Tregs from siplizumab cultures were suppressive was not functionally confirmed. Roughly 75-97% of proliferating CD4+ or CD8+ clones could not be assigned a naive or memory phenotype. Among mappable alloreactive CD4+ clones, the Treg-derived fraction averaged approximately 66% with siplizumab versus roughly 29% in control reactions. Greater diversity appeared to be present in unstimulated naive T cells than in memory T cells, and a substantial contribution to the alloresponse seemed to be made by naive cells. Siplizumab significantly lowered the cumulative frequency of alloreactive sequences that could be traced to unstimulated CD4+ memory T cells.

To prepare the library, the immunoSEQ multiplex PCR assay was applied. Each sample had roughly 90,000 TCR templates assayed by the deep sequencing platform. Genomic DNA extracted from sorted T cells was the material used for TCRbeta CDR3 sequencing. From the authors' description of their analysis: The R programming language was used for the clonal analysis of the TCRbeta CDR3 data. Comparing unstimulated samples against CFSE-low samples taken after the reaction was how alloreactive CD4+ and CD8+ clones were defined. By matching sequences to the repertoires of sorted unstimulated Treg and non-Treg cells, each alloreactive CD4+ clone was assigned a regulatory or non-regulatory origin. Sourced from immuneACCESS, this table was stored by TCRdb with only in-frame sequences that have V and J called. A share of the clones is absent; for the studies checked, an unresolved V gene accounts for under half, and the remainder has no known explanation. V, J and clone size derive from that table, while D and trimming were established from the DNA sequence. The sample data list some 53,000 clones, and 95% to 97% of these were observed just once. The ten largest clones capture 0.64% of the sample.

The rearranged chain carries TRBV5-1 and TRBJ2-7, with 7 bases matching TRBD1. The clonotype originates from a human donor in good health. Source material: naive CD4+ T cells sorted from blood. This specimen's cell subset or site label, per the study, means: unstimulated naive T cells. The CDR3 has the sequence CASSPQGHGRDEQYF. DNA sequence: TGCGCCAGCAGCCCACAGGGGCATGGCAGGGACGAGCAGTACTTC.